This T cell receptor (beta chain) was recovered during a study of blood T cell repertoires in COVID-19. Study details: Nucleic acid was either cDNA or gDNA, and it came from T cells, B-cell-depleted T cells, or PBMCs.

The germline gives CDR1 MNHEY, CDR2 SVGEGT. The CDR3 totals 12 residues. Trimming removed 6 bases at V and 3 bases at J, with 9 bases between. Sequencing used immunoSEQ multiplex PCR; TCRdb keeps in-frame clones, though not all of them. In the table there are about 110,000 clones, around 78% of which are singletons. This chain connects TRBV6-2 or TRBV6-3 to TRBJ2-7; D uncertain. The sample taken for sequencing was peripheral blood. The origin of this receptor is an elderly man with COVID-19, enrolled during active disease. The CDR3 nucleotides are TGTGCCAGCAGCCCCACAGTCTACGAGCAGTACTTC. It specifies CASSPTVYEQYF.